The T cell receptor (beta chain) under discussion was sequenced for a study of cytomegalovirus exposure and HLA in healthy donors. Points from the study as a whole: Researchers counted approximately 160 TCR beta chains as cytomegalovirus-associated.

Here immunoSEQ multiplex PCR was the method, and the copy in TCRdb shows in-frame clones only, minus some. The sample comprises some 180,000 clones, roughly 81% of which are singletons, and around 1.3% rests with the top ten. This clone was found once. Its antigen is currently unknown. Different DNA sequences within this sample yield the same CDR3. The CDR3 has 12 residues. Per the germline V gene, CDR1 is MNHNS and CDR2 is SASEGT. Trimming pared 4 bases from V and 4 bases from J, leaving 7 bases between. The chain uses TRBV6-1 and TRBJ1-2, with D unclear. Sequences were obtained from PBMCs. The clonotype was recovered from a woman aged 30 to 39 in good health and CMV-seronegative. The CDR3 region is CASSADSYGYTF. In DNA form, the CDR3 reads TGTGCCAGCAGTGCCGATAGCTATGGCTACACCTTC.